This T cell receptor beta chain emerged from a study of blood T cell repertoires in COVID-19. The wider study: Some COVID-19 samples were acute and others convalescent; all came from the United States, Italy and Spain. The analysed material was cDNA or gDNA that came from T cells, B-cell-depleted T cells, or PBMCs.

The CDR3 is made up of 11 amino acids. Looked up from germline, CDR1 is LNHDA and CDR2 is SQIVND (reference sequence). Trimming took 5 bases from V and 3 from J, leaving 4 bases between them. Methods used by the authors: Counts of nucleated cells, estimated from reference gene primer amplification, were obtained. The assay was immunoSEQ multiplex PCR, and TCRdb's table has in-frame clones only and misses some. For V, J and clone size, that table is used; D and trimming come from the DNA. The data show more than 200,000 clones, about 88% seen once. This chain joins TRBV19 and TRBJ1-2, with D uncertain. The origin of this receptor is an older man with acute or convalescent COVID-19. Sample: peripheral blood. CDR3 in amino acids: CASSEDYGYTF. In nucleotides, the CDR3 is TGTGCCAGTAGTGAGGACTATGGCTACACCTTC. The entire variable domain, with the rest obtained from reference TRBV19 and TRBJ1-2, is as follows: DGGITQSPKYLFRKEGQNVTLSCEQNLNHDAMYWYRQDPGQGLRLIYYSQIVNDFQKGDIAEGYSVSREKKESFPLTVTSAQKNPTAFYLCASSEDYGYTFGSGTRLTVV.